This T cell receptor beta chain emerged from a study of blood T cell repertoires in COVID-19. Across the study: Samples of COVID-19 (acute and convalescent) were obtained from the United States, Italy and Spain. T cells, B-cell-depleted T cells, or PBMCs provided the cDNA or gDNA that served as material.

Trimming stripped 6 bases from V and 4 bases from J, with 12 bases between. This CDR3 has 12 amino acids. Looked up from germline, CDR1 is SQVTM and CDR2 is ANQGSEA. Authors' data handling: Amplifying reference gene primers gave estimates of nucleated cell counts. Sequenced by immunoSEQ multiplex PCR; TCRdb stores in-frame clones only, minus some. Clone size and V and J calls were adopted from that table, with D and trimming inferred from the DNA. The table lists 110,000 or so clones, around 84% of them singletons. This receptor was taken from a woman in her thirties or forties with acute or convalescent COVID-19. Sequenced sample: peripheral blood. The V and J genes are TRBV29-1 and TRBJ1-2; TRBD1 is a possible D gene (5 bases). The CDR3, as DNA: TGCAGCGTGGAGGGGCTGGGCTATGGCTACACCTTC. Translating it yields CSVEGLGYGYTF.